Included here is one TCR beta chain sequence, with context. Time point denoted: late/post reinfection, 12 to 24 weeks after detection. TCR sequencing was done directly ex vivo on sorted cells, without expansion in vitro. Donors were people who inject drugs in the Montreal HEPCO cohort. At all three reinfection time points, viable CD3+ CD8+ CD45RO- cells from two donors served as controls. Data came from immunoSEQ multiplex PCR; TCRdb stores just in-frame clones and leaves some out. In the table there are 45,000 to 50,000 clones, approximately 89% of which are singletons. The germline V and J ends were trimmed by 10 bases and 4 bases, with 11 bases remaining between them. This CDR3 is 13 amino acids long. Germline lookup yields CDR1 SNHLY and CDR2 FYNNEI. The source of the sample is a study of memory CD8 T cells in hepatitis C reinfection. Across the whole study: HCV reinfection meant a positive HCV RNA test after two negative tests at least 60 days apart. Between 12 and 24 weeks after reinfection detection, late samples were drawn.

The J gene is TRBJ2-6, the V gene TRBV2; D is possibly TRBD1 (6 bases). The TCR sequence derives from a man between 18 and 29 years old with hepatitis C virus infection. The specimen sequenced was naive CD8+ T cells sorted from blood. CDR3 in amino acids: CAKLDRGANVLTF. In DNA, the CDR3 is TGTGCCAAGTTGGACAGAGGGGCCAACGTCCTGACTTTC.